The 27 T cell receptor beta chains in this list originate from one sample, sequenced in a study of cytomegalovirus exposure and HLA in healthy donors (dated by TCRdb to 2015 to 2018). Library creation used the immunoSEQ multiplex PCR assay. For the multiplex PCR, a mixture combining 60 forward primers for TCR Vbeta segments and 13 reverse primers for TCR Jbeta segments was used. The source is immuneACCESS, and TCRdb retained only in-frame sequences with V and J called. Part of the clones is not carried over; for the studies checked, unresolved V genes explain less than half of this, and the remainder is unexplained. Across this sample there are approximately 280,000 clones, with 86% seen only once. The ten largest clones capture less than 4.5% of the sample. Sample: PBMCs. These receptors originate from a man in his forties or fifties in good health and CMV-seropositive.

V gene TRBV19 combines with J gene TRBJ1-2; 7 nucleotides agree with TRBD1. The CDR3 contains 16 residues. Losses at the gene ends were 5 bases for V and 4 bases for J; bases not matched to a gene: 13. Germline V CDR1 and CDR2: LNHDA, SQIVND (reference sequence). The chain's CDR3 is CASSANRAHRGYGYTF. CDR3 nucleotide sequence: TGTGCCAGTAGTGCGAACCGTGCCCACAGGGGCTATGGCTACACCTTC. Full variable domain (outside the CDR3, taken from reference TRBV19 and TRBJ1-2): DGGITQSPKYLFRKEGQNVTLSCEQNLNHDAMYWYRQDPGQGLRLIYYSQIVNDFQKGDIAEGYSVSREKKESFPLTVTSAQKNPTAFYLCASSANRAHRGYGYTFGSGTRLTVV.

This clone was counted once. The chain uses TRBV5-1 and TRBJ2-7, with a tentative D call TRBD2 (6 bases). In germline, CDR1 is SGHRS, CDR2 YFSETQ. Deletions cut 2 bases from V and 0 bases from J, with 12 bases between. CDR3 length equals 15 residues. CDR3 residues: CASSFGGDSSYEQYF. CDR3 DNA: TGCGCCAGCAGCTTTGGCGGGGATAGCTCCTACGAGCAGTACTTC.

This chain joins TRBV19 and TRBJ1-1; D ambiguous. Trimming cost V 0 bases and J 7 bases, with 6 bases left between them. Germline V lookup: CDR1 LNHDA, CDR2 SQIVND (reference sequence). The CDR3 consists of 12 residues. In nucleotides, the CDR3 is TGTGCCAGTAGTATAGAGGGAGTTGAAGCTTTCTTT. As protein: CASSIEGVEAFF.

As for this clone: Mismatch with germline at one junction end may stem from a read error. The chain has TRBV4-3 and TRBJ2-3, with TRBD2 matching over 8 bases. CDR1 and CDR2 (germline): LGHNA, YSLEER. The CDR3 runs to 17 residues. CDR3 in DNA: TGCGCCAGCAGCCAGGATATAGCGGGATCCCGCACAGATGCGCAGTATTTT. It translates to CASSQDIAGSRTDAQYF.

The J gene is TRBJ2-1, the V gene TRBV7-3, with 12 nucleotides matching TRBD2. J was trimmed by 10 bases and V by 2 bases; bases with no gene match: 6. Germline values: CDR1 SGHTA, CDR2 FQGTGA. CDR3 length: 15 residues. The CDR3 DNA sequence: TGTGCCAGCAGCTTAGAAGGTCTAGCGGGGGGGGAGCAGTTCTTC. Translating gives CASSLEGLAGGEQFF.

The V and J genes are TRBV5-1 and TRBJ2-2; 13 positions agree with TRBD2. Trimming took 5 bases from V and 7 from J; bases not matched to a gene: 8. CDR3 size: 16 residues. Germline assignment: CDR1 SGHRS and CDR2 YFSETQ. The CDR3, as DNA: TGCGCCAGCAGACTAGGACTAGCGGGAGTGTTCGGGGAGCTGTTTTTT. Amino acid sequence: CASRLGLAGVFGELFF.

V gene TRBV7-9 combines with J gene TRBJ2-1; 9 bases map to TRBD2. CDR1 SEHNR and CDR2 FQNEAQ come from the germline V gene (reference sequence). The CDR3 consists of 15 residues. V trimming: 5 bases; J trimming: 4 bases; junction bases outside the gene matches: 6. The CDR3 here is CASSPGTSTYNEQFF. The CDR3 nucleotides are TGTGCCAGCAGCCCAGGGACTAGCACATACAATGAGCAGTTCTTC.

The rearrangement links TRBV18 to TRBJ2-7; D perhaps matches TRBD2 (5 bases). Trimming took 1 base from V and 1 from J, leaving 8 bases between them. Germline CDR1 reads KGHSH; CDR2 reads LQKENI. CDR3 length: 14 residues. Here the CDR3 reads CASSPQLESYEQYF. The CDR3 DNA reads TGTGCCAGCTCACCACAACTAGAGTCCTACGAGCAGTACTTC. Full variable domain (outside the CDR3, taken from reference TRBV18 and TRBJ2-7): NAGVMQNPRHLVRRRGQEARLRCSPMKGHSHVYWYRQLPEEGLKFMVYLQKENIIDESGMPKERFSAEFPKEGPSILRIQQVVRGDSAAYFCASSPQLESYEQYFGPGTRLTVT.

The genes are TRBV7-9 and TRBJ1-2; 9 bases line up with TRBD1. Looked up from germline, CDR1 is SEHNR and CDR2 is FQNEAQ (reference sequence). CDR3 length: 17 amino acids. The V segment lost 4 bases and the J segment 8 bases; nucleotides outside the gene matches: 17. The CDR3 DNA is TGTGCCAGCAGCTCGACCGGGACAGGGACGACCCAGGGAGGCTACACCTTC. Its protein product is CASSSTGTGTTQGGYTF. The full variable domain, in which reference TRBV7-9 and TRBJ1-2 provide the parts outside the CDR3, is DTGVSQNPRHKITKRGQNVTFRCDPISEHNRLYWYRQTLGQGPEFLTYFQNEAQLEKSRLLSDRFSAERPKGSFSTLEIQRTEQGDSAMYLCASSSTGTGTTQGGYTFGSGTRLTVV.

The chain couples TRBV6-4 to TRBJ1-2; D is perhaps TRBD1 (5 bases). The CDR3 length is 16 residues. CDR1 is MRHNA and CDR2 is SNTAGT in the germline V gene. Trimming took 0 bases from V and 6 from J, leaving 17 bases between them. The CDR3 region has the DNA TGTGCCAGCAGTGACTCGTTCAGGGAAGTTACGGATGGCTACACCTTC. This gives the protein CASSDSFREVTDGYTF.

This rearrangement joins TRBV6-6 to TRBJ1-2; D is perhaps TRBD1 (5 bases). Germline CDR1 reads MNHNY; CDR2 reads SVGAGI (reference sequence). Trimming stripped 6 bases from V and 7 bases from J, with 24 bases between. The CDR3 consists of 16 residues. CDR3: CASSPHGAGGSGGYTF. CDR3 nucleotide sequence: TGTGCCAGCAGCCCTCATGGGGCCGGGGGTTCAGGTGGCTACACCTTC.

This chain links TRBV7-2 with TRBJ2-3; the match to TRBD2 covers 7 bases. The junction had 4 bases not matched to a gene; V was cut back by 2 bases and J by 5 bases. The CDR3 extends over 14 amino acids. Germline CDR1 SGHTA, CDR2 FQGNSA. The CDR3, as DNA: TGTGCCAGCAGCTTACGTGGGAGGGTAGATACGCAGTATTTT. Translating gives CASSLRGRVDTQYF.

The chain is built from TRBV7-9 and TRBJ1-2; TRBD1 is a possible D gene (5 bases). Trimming took 3 bases from V and 0 from J, leaving 14 bases between them. Germline V lookup: CDR1 SEHNR, CDR2 FQNEAQ (reference sequence). This CDR3 contains 16 residues. Written as DNA, the CDR3 is TGTGCCAGCAGCTTCGGAGGGGAGGAAGCTAACTATGGCTACACCTTC. Its protein is CASSFGGEEANYGYTF. Drawing the rest from reference TRBV7-9 and TRBJ1-2, the complete variable domain is DTGVSQNPRHKITKRGQNVTFRCDPISEHNRLYWYRQTLGQGPEFLTYFQNEAQLEKSRLLSDRFSAERPKGSFSTLEIQRTEQGDSAMYLCASSFGGEEANYGYTFGSGTRLTVV.

This chain links TRBV5-6 with TRBJ1-2; 8 bases match TRBD1. V shed 1 base and J 7 bases; nucleotides not matched to a gene: 9. This CDR3 comprises 15 residues. Germline values: CDR1 SGHDT, CDR2 YYEEEE. The CDR3 protein is CASSLPGQGNSGYTF. The DNA for the CDR3 is TGTGCCAGCAGCTTGCCCGGACAGGGTAATAGTGGCTACACCTTC.

V is TRBV4-3 and J is TRBJ2-2; perhaps TRBD1 as D (8 bases). This CDR3 spans 21 amino acids. V lost 1 base, J lost 5 bases, and 29 bases lay in between. From germline, CDR1 is LGHNA and CDR2 YSLEER. CDR3 sequence (DNA): TGCGCCAGCAGCCAAGTCCAGGGGGCGCAGGGGGGAGGGCGACATACCGGGGAGCTGTTTTTT. This gives the protein CASSQVQGAQGGGRHTGELFF.

The chain combines TRBV13 with TRBJ2-3, with D possibly TRBD1 on 5 matching bases. CDR1 is PRHDT and CDR2 is FYEKMQ in the germline V gene (reference sequence). CDR3 length: 16 residues. The V end lost 5 bases, the J end lost 1 base, and 16 bases lay between the germline ends. The CDR3 loop is CASSAAQEGGTDTQYF. The CDR3 nucleotides are TGTGCCAGCAGCGCGGCACAGGAAGGGGGCACAGATACGCAGTATTTT. The complete variable domain, with remaining parts taken from reference TRBV13 and TRBJ2-3, reads AAGVIQSPRHLIKEKRETATLKCYPIPRHDTVYWYQQGPGQDPQFLISFYEKMQSDKGSIPDRFSAQQFSDYHSELNMSSLELGDSALYFCASSAAQEGGTDTQYFGPGTRLTVL.

The V and J genes are TRBV19 and TRBJ2-7; 11 nucleotides line up with TRBD2. V dropped 4 bases and J dropped 4; count of bases not matched to a gene: 9. CDR1 and CDR2 (germline): LNHDA, SQIVND (reference sequence). The CDR3 is 16 amino acids. In DNA form, the CDR3 reads TGTGCCAGTAGTAAATTACTAGCGGGAGTTCTGTACGAGCAGTACTTC. This codes for CASSKLLAGVLYEQYF. The entire variable domain, with the rest obtained from reference TRBV19 and TRBJ2-7, is as follows: DGGITQSPKYLFRKEGQNVTLSCEQNLNHDAMYWYRQDPGQGLRLIYYSQIVNDFQKGDIAEGYSVSREKKESFPLTVTSAQKNPTAFYLCASSKLLAGVLYEQYFGPGTRLTVT.

The rearrangement uses TRBV6-5 and TRBJ2-7; 10 bases are shared with TRBD1. V shed 6 bases, J shed 4 bases, and the junction held 6 bases outside the gene matches. Germline V gene data show CDR1 as MNHEY and CDR2 as SVGAGI. This CDR3 is 14 amino acids long. CDR3 in amino acids: CASRPDRGLYEQYF. The CDR3, as DNA: TGTGCCAGCAGACCCGACAGGGGGCTTTACGAGCAGTACTTC.

The chain recombines TRBV4-1 with TRBJ2-2, with 11 bases identical to TRBD1. The CDR3 consists of 15 residues. Per the germline V gene, CDR1 is MGHRA and CDR2 is YSYEKL. J lost 8 bases, V lost 8 bases, and 10 bases had no gene match. The CDR3 protein is CASGRDRGDGGELFF. CDR3 coding DNA: TGCGCCAGCGGCCGGGACAGGGGGGACGGGGGGGAGCTGTTTTTT.

The chain employs TRBV27 and TRBJ1-4; D perhaps matches TRBD1 (5 bases). V was cut by 0 bases and J by 4 bases, with 12 bases left in between. Germline V gene lookup returns CDR1 MNHEY and CDR2 SMNVEV (reference sequence). The length of the CDR3 is 16 residues. The CDR3 region is CASSLSTGGINEKLFF. CDR3 coding DNA: TGTGCCAGCAGTTTATCGACGGGGGGGATTAATGAAAAACTGTTTTTT.

The chain carries TRBV19 and TRBJ2-3, with D possibly matching TRBD2 (6 bases). Germline V lookup: CDR1 LNHDA, CDR2 SQIVND (reference sequence). The V end was cut by 7 bases, the J end by 0 bases, with 14 bases between. This CDR3 comprises 15 residues. CDR3 bases: TGTGCCAGTACCCCGGGCGGGATTAGCACAGATACGCAGTATTTT. Translated, it gives CASTPGGISTDTQYF.

The rearrangement joins TRBV29-1 to TRBJ1-3; D is unresolved. The V gene lost 4 bases and the J gene lost 3 bases, with 10 bases spanning the gap. Germline values: CDR1 SQVTM, CDR2 ANQGSEA. The CDR3 sequence is 13 residues long. The CDR3 protein is CSVAGPGGNTIYF. The CDR3 nucleotides are TGCAGCGTTGCAGGCCCAGGTGGAAACACCATATATTTT.

This chain links TRBV11-2 with TRBJ2-2, with D possibly matching TRBD1 (5 bases). From germline, CDR1 is SGHAT and CDR2 FQNNGV. The V gene lost 0 bases and the J gene lost 6 bases, with 5 bases spanning the gap. There are 13 residues in the CDR3. CDR3 sequence: CASSLDRAGELFF. The CDR3 DNA sequence: TGTGCCAGCAGCTTAGACAGGGCCGGGGAGCTGTTTTTT.

The genes are TRBV28 and TRBJ1-1; D is unresolved. The CDR3 runs 13 residues. Trimming left V 7 bases short and J 1 base short, with 10 bases between. Germline-derived CDR1 and CDR2 are MDHEN and SYDVKM. DNA for the CDR3: TGTGCCAGCACTCCGACATGGAACACTGAAGCTTTCTTT. This gives the protein CASTPTWNTEAFF.

V is TRBV28 and J is TRBJ1-5; D not certain. The CDR3 length is 15 residues. Trimming took off 2 bases at V and 2 bases at J, with 10 bases between the two ends. Germline loops: CDR1 MDHEN, CDR2 SYDVKM. The CDR3 nucleotides read TGTGCCAGCAGTTTACTGGTATGGCGCAATCAGCCCCAGCATTTT. Encoded protein: CASSLLVWRNQPQHF.

This clone was counted only a few times. The chain has TRBV2 and TRBJ1-1; 10 nucleotides line up with TRBD1. Germline V CDR1 and CDR2: SNHLY, FYNNEI. The CDR3 has 15 residues. Trimming took 6 bases from V and 1 from J; bases not matched to a gene: 5. CDR3 amino acids: CASSQRQGANTEAFF. DNA for the CDR3: TGTGCCAGCAGCCAGAGACAGGGGGCGAACACTGAAGCTTTCTTT. Based on the CDR3 plus reference TRBV2 and TRBJ1-1, the full variable domain is EPEVTQTPSHQVTQMGQEVILRCVPISNHLYFYWYRQILGQKVEFLVSFYNNEISEKSEIFDDQFSVERPDGSNFTLKIRSTKLEDSAMYFCASSQRQGANTEAFFGQGTRLTVV.

The chain recombines TRBV5-4 with TRBJ2-7, with D unclear. The germline CDR1 and CDR2 sequences are SGHNT and YYREEE (reference sequence). V lost 0 bases and J 1 base, leaving 5 bases between the germline ends. The CDR3 runs 13 residues. CDR3 bases: TGTGCCAGCAGCTTGGACCAGTCCTACGAGCAGTACTTC. Amino acids: CASSLDQSYEQYF.